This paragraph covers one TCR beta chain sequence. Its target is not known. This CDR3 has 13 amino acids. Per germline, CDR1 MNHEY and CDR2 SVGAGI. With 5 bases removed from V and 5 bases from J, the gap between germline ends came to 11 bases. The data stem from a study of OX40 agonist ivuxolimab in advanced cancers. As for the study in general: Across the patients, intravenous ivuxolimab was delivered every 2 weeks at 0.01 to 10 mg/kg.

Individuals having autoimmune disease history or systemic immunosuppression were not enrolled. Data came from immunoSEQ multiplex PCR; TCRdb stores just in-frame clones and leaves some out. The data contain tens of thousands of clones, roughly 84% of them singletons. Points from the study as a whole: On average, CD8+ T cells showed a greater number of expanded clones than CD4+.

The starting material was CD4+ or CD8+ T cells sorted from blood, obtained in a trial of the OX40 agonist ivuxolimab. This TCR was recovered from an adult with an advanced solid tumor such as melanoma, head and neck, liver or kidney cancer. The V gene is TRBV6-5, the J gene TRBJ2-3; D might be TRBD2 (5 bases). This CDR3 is CASSTHEGDTQYF. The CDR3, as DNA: TGTGCCAGCAGTACCCACGAGGGAGATACGCAGTATTTT.